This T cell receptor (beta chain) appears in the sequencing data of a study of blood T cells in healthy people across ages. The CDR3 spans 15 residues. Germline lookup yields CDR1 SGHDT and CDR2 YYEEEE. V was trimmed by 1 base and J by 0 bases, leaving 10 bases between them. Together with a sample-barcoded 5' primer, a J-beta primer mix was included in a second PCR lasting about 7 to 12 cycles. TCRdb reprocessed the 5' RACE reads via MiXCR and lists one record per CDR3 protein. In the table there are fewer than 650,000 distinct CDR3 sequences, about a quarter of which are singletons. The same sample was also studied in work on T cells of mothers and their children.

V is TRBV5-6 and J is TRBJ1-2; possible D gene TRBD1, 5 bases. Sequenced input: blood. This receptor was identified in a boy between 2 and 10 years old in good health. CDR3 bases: TGTGCCAGCAGCTTGAGGGGACCCCCTAACTATGGCTACACCTTC. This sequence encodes CASSLRGPPNYGYTF.